Listed below are T cell receptor beta chains from one sample, sequenced in a study of Ad26.COV2.S vaccination and SARS-CoV-2 variants. The assay was immunoSEQ multiplex PCR, and TCRdb's table has in-frame clones only and misses some. The data hold 400,000 to 500,000 clones, with roughly nine tenths observed a single time. Sequencing was performed on peripheral blood, taken in a trial of Ad26.COV2.S vaccine versus placebo. The source is a person aged 18-60 years who received the Ad26.COV2.S COVID-19 vaccine or a placebo. Each CDR3 is given with its conserved first and last residue. Fields, in order: D gene, clone size, V gene, J gene, CDR3 protein, CDR3 DNA. The D gene is left open where the match is weak. Part of the rows lack a size; the others show once, few, many or a class for expanded clones.

d_call: -; clone_size: -; v_call: TRBV28; j_call: TRBJ2-7; cdr3_aa: CASRTQLYEQYF; cdr3_nt: TGTGCCAGCCGAACACAGCTCTACGAGCAGTACTTC
d_call: -; clone_size: once; v_call: TRBV5-6; j_call: TRBJ1-5; cdr3_aa: CASSLMDRSNQPQHF; cdr3_nt: TGTGCCAGCAGCCTCATGGACAGATCCAATCAGCCCCAGCATTTT
d_call: -; clone_size: -; v_call: TRBV28; j_call: TRBJ2-3; cdr3_aa: CASSLVESSFSDTQYF; cdr3_nt: TGTGCCAGCAGTTTAGTGGAGTCTAGCTTTTCAGATACGCAGTATTTT
d_call: -; clone_size: -; v_call: TRBV19; j_call: TRBJ2-1; cdr3_aa: CASSITPGSSYNEQFF; cdr3_nt: TGTGCCAGTAGTATTACTCCGGGGTCCTCCTACAATGAGCAGTTCTTC
d_call: TRBD1; clone_size: once; v_call: TRBV5-1; j_call: TRBJ1-2; cdr3_aa: CASSLTDRDGYTF; cdr3_nt: TGCGCCAGCAGCTTAACCGACAGGGATGGCTACACCTTC
d_call: TRBD2; clone_size: -; v_call: TRBV2; j_call: TRBJ2-4; cdr3_aa: CASNLNSGRNIQYF; cdr3_nt: TGTGCCAGCAATCTGAATAGCGGGAGAAACATTCAGTACTTC
d_call: -; clone_size: -; v_call: TRBV13; j_call: TRBJ1-4; cdr3_aa: CASSLGGGHRLRKLFF; cdr3_nt: TGTGCCAGCAGCTTAGGGGGTGGGCACCGTTTGCGGAAACTGTTTTTT
d_call: -; clone_size: -; v_call: TRBV18; j_call: TRBJ2-7; cdr3_aa: CASSPTRGQSYEQYF; cdr3_nt: TGTGCCAGCTCACCAACCAGAGGACAGTCCTACGAGCAGTACTTC
d_call: -; clone_size: few; v_call: TRBV7-9; j_call: TRBJ1-2; cdr3_aa: CASSPPTGSFYGYTF; cdr3_nt: TGTGCCAGCAGCCCGCCGACAGGCTCTTTCTATGGCTACACCTTC
d_call: TRBD2; clone_size: -; v_call: TRBV5-4; j_call: TRBJ2-2; cdr3_aa: CASSPPLRGPEGGAGELFF; cdr3_nt: TGTGCCAGCAGCCCGCCCCTCCGTGGGCCGGAGGGAGGGGCCGGGGAGCTGTTTTTT
d_call: TRBD2; clone_size: few; v_call: TRBV9; j_call: TRBJ2-5; cdr3_aa: CASSAGGTSGRQETQYF; cdr3_nt: TGTGCCAGCAGCGCCGGGGGGACTAGCGGGAGACAAGAGACCCAGTACTTC
d_call: TRBD2; clone_size: -; v_call: TRBV5-1; j_call: TRBJ2-7; cdr3_aa: CASSLVASGGQPYEQYF; cdr3_nt: TGCGCCAGCAGCTTGGTGGCTAGCGGGGGCCAACCCTACGAGCAGTACTTC
d_call: -; clone_size: -; v_call: TRBV6-5; j_call: TRBJ1-6; cdr3_aa: CASSFSAGIYNSPLHF; cdr3_nt: TGTGCCAGCAGTTTCTCCGCCGGGATCTATAATTCACCCCTCCACTTT
d_call: -; clone_size: -; v_call: TRBV19; j_call: TRBJ1-5; cdr3_aa: CASSIKGLSDQPQHF; cdr3_nt: TGTGCCAGTAGTATCAAGGGGTTGAGCGATCAGCCCCAGCATTTT
d_call: TRBD1; clone_size: -; v_call: TRBV5-1; j_call: TRBJ2-5; cdr3_aa: CASSEGQGSGETQYF; cdr3_nt: TGCGCCAGCAGCGAGGGACAGGGGTCGGGAGAGACCCAGTACTTC
d_call: -; clone_size: few; v_call: TRBV7-6; j_call: TRBJ2-1; cdr3_aa: CASSSEPDVYNEQFF; cdr3_nt: TGTGCCAGCAGCTCAGAACCCGATGTGTACAATGAGCAGTTCTTC
d_call: TRBD1; clone_size: -; v_call: TRBV7-2; j_call: TRBJ2-7; cdr3_aa: CASSLAGTGAYEQYF; cdr3_nt: TGTGCCAGCAGCTTAGCCGGGACAGGGGCCTACGAGCAGTACTTC
d_call: -; clone_size: -; v_call: TRBV5-1; j_call: TRBJ1-1; cdr3_aa: CASSSTGNTEAFF; cdr3_nt: TGCGCCAGCAGCTCAACAGGGAACACTGAAGCTTTCTTT
d_call: -; clone_size: -; v_call: TRBV2; j_call: TRBJ1-1; cdr3_aa: CASSEQGVRNTEAFF; cdr3_nt: TGTGCCAGCAGTGAACAAGGGGTACGGAACACTGAAGCTTTCTTT
d_call: -; clone_size: -; v_call: TRBV19; j_call: TRBJ1-3; cdr3_aa: CASRIWGSSGNTIYF; cdr3_nt: TGTGCCAGCCGTATTTGGGGGAGCTCTGGAAACACCATATATTTT
d_call: -; clone_size: -; v_call: TRBV4-1; j_call: TRBJ1-2; cdr3_aa: CASSIRGGETNYGYTF; cdr3_nt: TGCGCCAGCAGCATCCGGGGGGGGGAGACTAACTATGGCTACACCTTC
d_call: -; clone_size: -; v_call: TRBV11-3; j_call: TRBJ2-5; cdr3_aa: CASSPRPQETQYF; cdr3_nt: TGTGCCAGCAGCCCTAGGCCCCAAGAGACCCAGTACTTC
d_call: TRBD1; clone_size: few; v_call: TRBV2; j_call: TRBJ2-5; cdr3_aa: CASSPGQSETQYF; cdr3_nt: TGTGCCAGCAGCCCGGGACAGTCAGAGACCCAGTACTTC
d_call: -; clone_size: -; v_call: TRBV6-5; j_call: TRBJ2-7; cdr3_aa: CASRIRDGNYEQYF; cdr3_nt: TGTGCCAGCAGGATCCGGGACGGAAACTACGAGCAGTACTTC
d_call: -; clone_size: -; v_call: TRBV7-8; j_call: TRBJ1-2; cdr3_aa: CASSAVNYGYTF; cdr3_nt: TGTGCCAGCAGCGCAGTCAACTATGGCTACACCTTC
d_call: -; clone_size: -; v_call: TRBV6-1; j_call: TRBJ2-3; cdr3_aa: CASSEMGPDTQYF; cdr3_nt: TGTGCCAGCAGTGAAATGGGGCCAGATACGCAGTATTTT
d_call: TRBD2; clone_size: -; v_call: TRBV6-6; j_call: TRBJ2-2; cdr3_aa: CASSYDSGGTGELFF; cdr3_nt: TGTGCCAGCAGTTATGATTCGGGGGGCACCGGGGAGCTGTTTTTT
d_call: -; clone_size: -; v_call: TRBV3-1/TRBV3-2; j_call: TRBJ1-2; cdr3_aa: CASSQVFTGPSYGYTF; cdr3_nt: TGTGCCAGCAGCCAAGTTTTCACAGGGCCCTCGTATGGCTACACCTTC
d_call: TRBD2; clone_size: -; v_call: TRBV4-2; j_call: TRBJ2-7; cdr3_aa: CASSLSGATYEQYF; cdr3_nt: TGTGCCAGCAGCCTTAGCGGGGCCACCTACGAGCAGTACTTC
d_call: TRBD1; clone_size: -; v_call: TRBV5-1; j_call: TRBJ2-5; cdr3_aa: CASSLTGAVKTQYF; cdr3_nt: TGCGCCAGCAGCTTGACAGGGGCTGTCAAGACCCAGTACTTC
d_call: -; clone_size: -; v_call: TRBV6-2/TRBV6-3; j_call: TRBJ2-3; cdr3_aa: CASSYWADTQYF; cdr3_nt: TGTGCCAGCAGTTACTGGGCAGATACGCAGTATTTT
d_call: -; clone_size: -; v_call: TRBV7-9; j_call: TRBJ1-6; cdr3_aa: CASSSRASNSPLHF; cdr3_nt: TGTGCCAGCAGTTCAAGGGCGTCGAATTCACCCCTCCACTTT
d_call: -; clone_size: -; v_call: TRBV19; j_call: TRBJ1-1; cdr3_aa: CASSIVRRARNTEAFF; cdr3_nt: TGTGCCAGTAGTATAGTGAGGAGGGCCAGGAACACTGAAGCTTTCTTT
d_call: -; clone_size: -; v_call: TRBV6-2/TRBV6-3; j_call: TRBJ2-5; cdr3_aa: CASSLAEGETQYF; cdr3_nt: TGTGCCAGCAGCTTAGCGGAGGGGGAGACCCAGTACTTC
d_call: -; clone_size: -; v_call: TRBV5-6; j_call: TRBJ1-5; cdr3_aa: CASSPAGAGQPQHF; cdr3_nt: TGTGCCAGCAGTCCGGCGGGGGCAGGTCAGCCCCAGCATTTT
d_call: TRBD1; clone_size: -; v_call: TRBV15; j_call: TRBJ1-1; cdr3_aa: CATSRQGALRTEAFF; cdr3_nt: TGTGCCACCAGCAGGCAGGGGGCCCTACGGACTGAAGCTTTCTTT
d_call: TRBD2; clone_size: -; v_call: TRBV28; j_call: TRBJ2-5; cdr3_aa: CASGLPGGGETQYF; cdr3_nt: TGTGCCAGCGGCCTACCGGGAGGTGGAGAGACCCAGTACTTC
d_call: -; clone_size: once; v_call: TRBV5-1; j_call: TRBJ1-1; cdr3_aa: CASSLEVNTEAFF; cdr3_nt: TGCGCCAGCAGCTTGGAAGTGAACACTGAAGCTTTCTTT
d_call: -; clone_size: -; v_call: TRBV5-1; j_call: TRBJ1-3; cdr3_aa: CASSLGQGTVGNTIYF; cdr3_nt: TGCGCCAGCAGCTTGGGGCAGGGTACGGTTGGAAACACCATATATTTT
d_call: TRBD2; clone_size: -; v_call: TRBV24-1; j_call: TRBJ2-3; cdr3_aa: CATSVRTSGSGGADTQYF; cdr3_nt: TGTGCCACCAGTGTTCGGACTAGCGGGAGTGGGGGCGCAGATACGCAGTATTTT
d_call: -; clone_size: -; v_call: TRBV23-1; j_call: TRBJ1-4; cdr3_aa: CASSQSKFEGGNEKLFF; cdr3_nt: TGCGCCAGCAGTCAATCGAAATTTGAAGGGGGGAATGAAAAACTGTTTTTT
d_call: -; clone_size: -; v_call: TRBV24-1; j_call: TRBJ2-1; cdr3_aa: CATSDFGLGSYNEQFF; cdr3_nt: TGTGCCACCAGTGATTTCGGGCTAGGCTCCTACAATGAGCAGTTCTTC
d_call: -; clone_size: -; v_call: TRBV7-2; j_call: TRBJ1-4; cdr3_aa: CASSLRATNEKLFF; cdr3_nt: TGTGCCAGCAGCTTACGAGCAACTAATGAAAAACTGTTTTTT
d_call: -; clone_size: once; v_call: TRBV6-5; j_call: TRBJ2-1; cdr3_aa: CASQTGPTYNEQFF; cdr3_nt: TGTGCCAGCCAGACAGGTCCCACCTACAATGAGCAGTTCTTC
d_call: TRBD2; clone_size: -; v_call: TRBV5-4; j_call: TRBJ2-5; cdr3_aa: CASSLAGGGQETQYF; cdr3_nt: TGTGCCAGCAGCTTGGCGGGGGGGGGCCAAGAGACCCAGTACTTC
d_call: -; clone_size: -; v_call: TRBV6-1; j_call: TRBJ1-6; cdr3_aa: CASSEWGEDSPLHF; cdr3_nt: TGTGCCAGCAGTGAATGGGGTGAGGATTCACCCCTCCACTTT
d_call: -; clone_size: -; v_call: TRBV18; j_call: TRBJ1-2; cdr3_aa: CASSPGRNYGYTF; cdr3_nt: TGTGCCAGCTCACCGGGACGGAACTATGGCTACACCTTC
d_call: TRBD1; clone_size: -; v_call: TRBV5-1; j_call: TRBJ2-7; cdr3_aa: CASSLVGQGFEQYF; cdr3_nt: TGCGCCAGCAGCTTGGTGGGACAGGGATTCGAGCAGTACTTC
d_call: TRBD2; clone_size: -; v_call: TRBV2; j_call: TRBJ2-5; cdr3_aa: CASSGEETQYF; cdr3_nt: TGTGCGTCGAGCGGGGAAGAGACCCAGTACTTC
d_call: -; clone_size: -; v_call: TRBV5-1; j_call: TRBJ1-6; cdr3_aa: CASNSGYNSPLHF; cdr3_nt: TGCGCCAGCAACTCGGGCTATAATTCACCCCTCCACTTT
d_call: -; clone_size: -; v_call: TRBV5-4; j_call: TRBJ1-1; cdr3_aa: CASSPGDTEAFF; cdr3_nt: TGTGCCAGCAGCCCCGGGGACACTGAAGCTTTCTTT
d_call: -; clone_size: -; v_call: TRBV20-1; j_call: TRBJ2-7; cdr3_aa: CSALDYYEQYF; cdr3_nt: TGCAGTGCCCTCGATTACTACGAGCAGTACTTC
d_call: -; clone_size: once; v_call: TRBV11-3; j_call: TRBJ1-5; cdr3_aa: CASSLGGLQPQHF; cdr3_nt: TGTGCCAGCAGCTTAGGAGGGCTCCAGCCCCAGCATTTT
d_call: TRBD1; clone_size: -; v_call: TRBV5-4; j_call: TRBJ1-2; cdr3_aa: CASRPDRIFTAYGYTF; cdr3_nt: TGTGCCAGCAGGCCGGACAGGATTTTTACTGCTTATGGCTACACCTTC
d_call: TRBD1; clone_size: -; v_call: TRBV6-5; j_call: TRBJ1-2; cdr3_aa: CATRQGNYGYTF; cdr3_nt: TGTGCCACCCGACAGGGGAACTATGGCTACACCTTC